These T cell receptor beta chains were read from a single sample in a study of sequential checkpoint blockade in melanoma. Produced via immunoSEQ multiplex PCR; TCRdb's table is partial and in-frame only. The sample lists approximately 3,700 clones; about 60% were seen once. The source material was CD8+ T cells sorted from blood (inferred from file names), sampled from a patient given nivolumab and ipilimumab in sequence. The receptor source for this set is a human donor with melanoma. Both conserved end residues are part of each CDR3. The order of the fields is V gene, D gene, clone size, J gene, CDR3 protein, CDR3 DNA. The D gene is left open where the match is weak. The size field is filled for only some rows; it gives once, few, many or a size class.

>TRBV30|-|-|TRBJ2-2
CAWSVSVSGELFF
TGTGCCTGGAGTGTATCCGTCTCCGGGGAGCTGTTTTTT
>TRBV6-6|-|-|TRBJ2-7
CASSYSLSYEQYF
TGTGCCAGCAGTTACTCGCTCAGCTACGAGCAGTACTTC
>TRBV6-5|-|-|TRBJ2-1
CASSYYRADEQFF
TGTGCCAGCAGTTACTACAGAGCCGATGAGCAGTTCTTC
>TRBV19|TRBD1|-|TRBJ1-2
CAPGHDSGTVNPQGYGYTF
TGTGCCCCTGGGCATGATAGTGGGACAGTAAACCCCCAGGGCTATGGCTACACCTTC
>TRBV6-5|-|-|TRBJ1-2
CASSGYRATNYGYTF
TGTGCCAGCAGTGGGTACAGGGCTACTAACTATGGCTACACCTTC
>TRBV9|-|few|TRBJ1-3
CASSVGSSGNTIYF
TGTGCCAGCAGCGTAGGGAGCTCTGGAAACACCATATATTTT
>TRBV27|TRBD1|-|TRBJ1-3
CASSLDRGRGNTIYF
TGTGCCAGCAGTTTAGACAGGGGGAGAGGAAACACCATATATTTT
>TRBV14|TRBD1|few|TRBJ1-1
CASSQVKTGLTEAFF
TGTGCCAGCAGCCAAGTTAAGACAGGGCTTACTGAAGCTTTCTTT
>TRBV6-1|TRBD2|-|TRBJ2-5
CAISESPRTSSQETQYF
TGTGCCATCAGTGAGTCTCCAAGGACTAGTTCCCAAGAGACCCAGTACTTC
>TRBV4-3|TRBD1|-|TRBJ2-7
CASSPPGQGSEQYF
TGCGCCAGCAGCCCCCCGGGACAGGGTAGTGAGCAGTACTTC
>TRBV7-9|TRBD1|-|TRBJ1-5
CASSLSGGDRPNQPQHF
TGTGCCAGCAGCCTCTCAGGCGGGGACAGGCCGAATCAGCCCCAGCATTTT
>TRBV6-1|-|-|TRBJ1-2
CASSGYRATNYGYTF
TGTGCCAGCAGTGGGTACAGGGCTACTAACTATGGCTACACCTTC
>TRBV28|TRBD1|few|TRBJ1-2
CASSFRQGAVGYTF
TGTGCCAGCAGTTTTAGACAGGGGGCCGTTGGCTACACCTTC
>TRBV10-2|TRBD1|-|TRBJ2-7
CASSQTGEVGYEQYF
TGCGCCAGCAGTCAGACAGGGGAGGTGGGCTACGAGCAGTACTTC
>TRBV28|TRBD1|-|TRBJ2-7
CASSVSGTGPYEQYF
TGTGCCAGCAGTGTTTCCGGGACAGGTCCCTACGAGCAGTACTTC
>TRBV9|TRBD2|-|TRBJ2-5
CASSVAGSGGGGSTQYF
TGTGCCAGCAGCGTAGCGGGTAGCGGGGGCGGTGGTTCGACCCAGTACTTC